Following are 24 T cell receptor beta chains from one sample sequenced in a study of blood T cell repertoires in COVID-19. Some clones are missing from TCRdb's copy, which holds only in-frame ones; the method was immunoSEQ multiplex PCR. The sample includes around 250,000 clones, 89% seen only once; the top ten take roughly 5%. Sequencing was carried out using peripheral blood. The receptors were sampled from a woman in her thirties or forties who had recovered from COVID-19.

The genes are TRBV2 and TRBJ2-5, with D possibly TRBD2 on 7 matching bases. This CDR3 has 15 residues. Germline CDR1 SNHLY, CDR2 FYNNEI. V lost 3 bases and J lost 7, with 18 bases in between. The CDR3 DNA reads TGTGCCAGCAGTGACCCGTACGGGGGGCAGGGGACCCAGTACTTC. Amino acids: CASSDPYGGQGTQYF.

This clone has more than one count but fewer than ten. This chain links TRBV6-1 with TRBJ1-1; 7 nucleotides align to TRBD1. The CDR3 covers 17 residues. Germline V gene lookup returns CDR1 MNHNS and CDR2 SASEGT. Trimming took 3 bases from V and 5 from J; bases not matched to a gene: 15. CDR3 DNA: TGTGCCAGCAGTGATCCTTTGACAGGGACCTTTTTGACTGAAGCTTTCTTT. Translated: CASSDPLTGTFLTEAFF.

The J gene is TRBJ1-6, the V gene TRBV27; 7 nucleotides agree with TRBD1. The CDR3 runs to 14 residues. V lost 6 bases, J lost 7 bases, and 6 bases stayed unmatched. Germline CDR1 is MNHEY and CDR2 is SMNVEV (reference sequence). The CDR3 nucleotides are TGTGCCAGCAGGACGGGACAGATAAATTCACCCCTCCACTTT. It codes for CASRTGQINSPLHF.

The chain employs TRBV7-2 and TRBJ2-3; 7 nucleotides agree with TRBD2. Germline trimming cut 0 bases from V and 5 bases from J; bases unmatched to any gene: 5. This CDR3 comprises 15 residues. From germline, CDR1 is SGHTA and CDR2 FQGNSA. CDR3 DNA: TGTGCCAGCAGCTTAGCCCGACTAGCTGGAGATACGCAGTATTTT. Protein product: CASSLARLAGDTQYF.

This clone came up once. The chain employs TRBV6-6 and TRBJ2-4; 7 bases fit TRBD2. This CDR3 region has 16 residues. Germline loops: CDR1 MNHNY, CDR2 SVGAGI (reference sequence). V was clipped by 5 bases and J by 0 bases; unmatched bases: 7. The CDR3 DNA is TGTGCCAGCAGTGGAACTAGCGCGCTAGCCAAAAACATTCAGTACTTC. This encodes CASSGTSALAKNIQYF.

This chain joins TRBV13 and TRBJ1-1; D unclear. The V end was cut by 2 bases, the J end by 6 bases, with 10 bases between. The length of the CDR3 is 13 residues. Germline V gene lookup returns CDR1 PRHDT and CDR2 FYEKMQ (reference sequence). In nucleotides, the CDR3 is TGTGCCAGCAGCTTACGGGTACGGGCTGAAGCTTTCTTT. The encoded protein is CASSLRVRAEAFF.

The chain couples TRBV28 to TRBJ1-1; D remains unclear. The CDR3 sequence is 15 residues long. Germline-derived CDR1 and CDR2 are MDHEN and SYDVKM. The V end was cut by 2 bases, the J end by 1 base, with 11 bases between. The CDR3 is CASSLGGRQNTEAFF. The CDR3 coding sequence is TGTGCCAGCAGTTTAGGTGGCAGGCAGAACACTGAAGCTTTCTTT. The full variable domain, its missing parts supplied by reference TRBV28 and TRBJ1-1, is DVKVTQSSRYLVKRTGEKVFLECVQDMDHENMFWYRQDPGLGLRLIYFSYDVKMKEKGDIPEGYSVSREKKERFSLILESASTNQTSMYLCASSLGGRQNTEAFFGQGTRLTVV.

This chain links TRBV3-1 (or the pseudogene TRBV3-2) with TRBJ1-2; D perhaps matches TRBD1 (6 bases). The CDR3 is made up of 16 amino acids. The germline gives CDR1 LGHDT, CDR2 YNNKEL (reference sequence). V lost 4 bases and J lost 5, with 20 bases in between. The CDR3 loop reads CASSPFTSQGGYGYTF. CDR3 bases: TGTGCCAGCAGCCCCTTTACTTCACAGGGTGGATATGGCTACACCTTC.

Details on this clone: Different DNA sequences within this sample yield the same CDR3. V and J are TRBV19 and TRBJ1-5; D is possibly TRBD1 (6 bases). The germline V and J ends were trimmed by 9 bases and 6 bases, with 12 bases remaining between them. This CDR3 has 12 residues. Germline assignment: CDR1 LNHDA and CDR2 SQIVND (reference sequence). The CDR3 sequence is CASRGGSQPQHF. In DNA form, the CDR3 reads TGTGCCAGCCGTGGGGGCAGTCAGCCCCAGCATTTT.

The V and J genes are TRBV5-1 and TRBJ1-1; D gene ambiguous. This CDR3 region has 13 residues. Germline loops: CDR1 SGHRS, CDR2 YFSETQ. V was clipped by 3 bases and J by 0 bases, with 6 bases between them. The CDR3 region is CASSSILNTEAFF. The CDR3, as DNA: TGCGCCAGCAGCTCAATCCTGAACACTGAAGCTTTCTTT.

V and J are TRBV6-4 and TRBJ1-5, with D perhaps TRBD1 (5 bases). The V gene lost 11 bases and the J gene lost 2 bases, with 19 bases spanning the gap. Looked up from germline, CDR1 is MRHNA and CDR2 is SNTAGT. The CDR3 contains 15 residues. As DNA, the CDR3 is TGTGCCCAGAAGGAGGGGATCCAGGGCAATCAGCCCCAGCATTTT. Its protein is CAQKEGIQGNQPQHF.

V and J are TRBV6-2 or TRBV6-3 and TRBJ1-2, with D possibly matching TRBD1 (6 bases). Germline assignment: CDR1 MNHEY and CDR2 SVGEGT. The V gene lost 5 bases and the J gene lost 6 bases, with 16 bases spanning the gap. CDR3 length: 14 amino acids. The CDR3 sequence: CASSVTGTTNGYTF. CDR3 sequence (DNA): TGTGCCAGCAGTGTAACCGGGACAACGAATGGCTACACCTTC.

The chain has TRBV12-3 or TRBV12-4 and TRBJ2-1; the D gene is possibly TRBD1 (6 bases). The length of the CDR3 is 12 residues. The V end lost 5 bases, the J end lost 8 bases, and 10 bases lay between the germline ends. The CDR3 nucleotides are TGTGCCAGCAGTGTCAGGGGTGATGAGCAGTTCTTC. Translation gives CASSVRGDEQFF.

Here the CDR3 DNA reads TGCGCCAGCAGCCACGGGTTTGGAACCCAAGAGACCCAGTACTTC. It translates to CASSHGFGTQETQYF. The chain links TRBV4-1 to TRBJ2-5, with unresolved D. V was cut by 3 bases and J by 1 base, with 12 bases left in between. CDR3 length: 15 amino acids. CDR1 MGHRA and CDR2 YSYEKL come from the germline V gene.

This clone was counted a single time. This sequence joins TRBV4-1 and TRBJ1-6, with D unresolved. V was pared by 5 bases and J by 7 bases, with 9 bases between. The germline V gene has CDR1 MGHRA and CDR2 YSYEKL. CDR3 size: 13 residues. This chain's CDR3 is CASSIYGNSPLHF. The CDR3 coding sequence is TGCGCCAGCAGCATCTACGGGAATTCACCCCTCCACTTT.

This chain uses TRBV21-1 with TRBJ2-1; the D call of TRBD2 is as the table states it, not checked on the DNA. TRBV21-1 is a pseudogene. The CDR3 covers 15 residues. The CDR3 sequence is CASSPSPSGRREQFF. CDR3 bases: TGTGCCAGCAGCCCCTCGCCTAGCGGGAGGCGCGAGCAGTTCTTC.

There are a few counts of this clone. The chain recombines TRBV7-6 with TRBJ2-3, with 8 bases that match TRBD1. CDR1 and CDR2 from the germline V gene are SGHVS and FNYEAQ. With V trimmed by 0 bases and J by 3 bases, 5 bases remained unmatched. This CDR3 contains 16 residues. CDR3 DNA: TGTGCCAGCAGCTTAGCCGGGACAGGTGGGACAGATACGCAGTATTTT. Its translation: CASSLAGTGGTDTQYF.

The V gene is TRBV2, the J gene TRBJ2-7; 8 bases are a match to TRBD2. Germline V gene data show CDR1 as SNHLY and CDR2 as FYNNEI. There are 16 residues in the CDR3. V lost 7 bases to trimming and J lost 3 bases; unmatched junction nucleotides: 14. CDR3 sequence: CASTLFVFSGSYEQYV. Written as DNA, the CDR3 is TGTGCCAGCACCCTTTTTGTATTCAGCGGGAGCTACGAGCAGTACGTC.

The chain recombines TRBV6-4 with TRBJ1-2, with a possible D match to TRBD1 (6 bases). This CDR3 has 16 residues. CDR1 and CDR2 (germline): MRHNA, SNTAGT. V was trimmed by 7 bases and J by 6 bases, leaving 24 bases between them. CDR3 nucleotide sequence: TGTGCCAGCACCCCCCGGGACACCCCGTGGATTGATGGCTACACCTTC. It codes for CASTPRDTPWIDGYTF.

DNA for the CDR3: TGTGCCAGCCGCAAAAACCCAGGGTACGAGCAGTACGTC. It encodes CASRKNPGYEQYV. The chain has TRBV6-5 and TRBJ2-7; D is perhaps TRBD1 (5 bases). The ends were cut back, 8 bases at V and 4 bases at J, with 15 bases in the middle. The CDR3 is 13 amino acids. Germline lookup yields CDR1 MNHEY and CDR2 SVGAGI.

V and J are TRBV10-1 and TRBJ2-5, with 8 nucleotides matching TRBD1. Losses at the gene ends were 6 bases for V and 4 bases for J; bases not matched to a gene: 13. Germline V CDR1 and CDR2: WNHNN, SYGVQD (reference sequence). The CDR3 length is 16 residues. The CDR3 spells CASSEDGRGLGETQYF. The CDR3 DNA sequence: TGCGCCAGCAGCGAAGATGGCAGGGGGCTTGGAGAGACCCAGTACTTC.

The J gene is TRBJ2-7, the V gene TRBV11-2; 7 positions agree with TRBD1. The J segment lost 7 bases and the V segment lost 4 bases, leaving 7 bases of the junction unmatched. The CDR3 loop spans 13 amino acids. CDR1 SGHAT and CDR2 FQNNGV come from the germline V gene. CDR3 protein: CASSSKTQGEQYF. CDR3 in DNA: TGTGCCAGCAGCTCGAAAACACAGGGGGAGCAGTACTTC. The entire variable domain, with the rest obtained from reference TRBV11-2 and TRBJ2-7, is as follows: EAGVAQSPRYKIIEKRQSVAFWCNPISGHATLYWYQQILGQGPKLLIQFQNNGVVDDSQLPKDRFSAERLKGVDSTLKIQPAKLEDSAVYLCASSSKTQGEQYFGPGTRLTVT.

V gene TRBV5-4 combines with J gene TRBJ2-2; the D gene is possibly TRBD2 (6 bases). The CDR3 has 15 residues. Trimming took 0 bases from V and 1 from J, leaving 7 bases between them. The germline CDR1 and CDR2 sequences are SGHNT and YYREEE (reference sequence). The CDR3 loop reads CASSLVGGNTGELFF. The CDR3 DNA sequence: TGTGCCAGCAGCTTGGTCGGGGGGAACACCGGGGAGCTGTTTTTT.

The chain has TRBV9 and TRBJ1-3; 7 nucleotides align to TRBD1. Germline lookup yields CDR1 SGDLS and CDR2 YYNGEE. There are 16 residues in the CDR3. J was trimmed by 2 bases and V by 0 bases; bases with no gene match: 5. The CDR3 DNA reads TGTGCCAGCAGCGTAGCTTTAGGGGGCCCTGGAAACACCATATATTTT. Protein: CASSVALGGPGNTIYF. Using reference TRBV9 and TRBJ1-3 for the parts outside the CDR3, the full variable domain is DSGVTQTPKHLITATGQRVTLRCSPRSGDLSVYWYQQSLDQGLQFLIQYYNGEERAKGNILERFSAQQFPDLHSELNLSSLELGDSALYFCASSVALGGPGNTIYFGEGSWLTVV.